A selection of T cell receptor beta chains follows, all from one sample in a study of regulatory T cells. Assay used: immunoSEQ multiplex PCR; TCRdb lists only in-frame clones, some missing. The table shows about 23,000 clones, with around nine tenths occurring only once. Sequencing used conventional CD4+ T cells sorted from blood. These receptor sequences come from a child between 5 and 17 years old with CD3G deficiency. CDR3s include the opening cysteine and the closing phenylalanine or tryptophan. Clone size is shown for a subset of rows, as once, few, many or a class of expanded clone.

v_gene: TRBV19
j_gene: TRBJ2-2
abundance: .
CDR3aa: CASSIGSAGTGTDTGELFF

v_gene: TRBV28
j_gene: TRBJ2-7
abundance: .
CDR3aa: CASSSRDYEQYF

v_gene: TRBV6-1
j_gene: TRBJ1-1
abundance: .
CDR3aa: CASSEGRAEAFF

v_gene: TRBV11-2
j_gene: TRBJ2-2
abundance: .
CDR3aa: CASSLGDRGGELFF

v_gene: TRBV28
j_gene: TRBJ2-7
abundance: .
CDR3aa: CASSSLAGGSYEQYF

v_gene: TRBV11-2
j_gene: TRBJ2-5
abundance: .
CDR3aa: CASSTQRKETQYF

v_gene: TRBV27
j_gene: TRBJ2-2
abundance: once
CDR3aa: CASSLLAGAGELFF

v_gene: TRBV28
j_gene: TRBJ2-3
abundance: .
CDR3aa: CASSGTSVSTDTQYF

v_gene: TRBV28
j_gene: TRBJ2-7
abundance: once
CDR3aa: CASSYARIGTHEQYF

v_gene: TRBV6-1
j_gene: TRBJ2-7
abundance: .
CDR3aa: CASRPGLAYSYEQYF

v_gene: TRBV7-9
j_gene: TRBJ2-3
abundance: .
CDR3aa: CASSWDRSTDTQYF

v_gene: TRBV5-1
j_gene: TRBJ2-2
abundance: .
CDR3aa: CASSLGTVTGELFF

v_gene: TRBV7-6
j_gene: TRBJ2-3
abundance: .
CDR3aa: CASSLGAVSDTQYF

v_gene: TRBV6-1
j_gene: TRBJ1-2
abundance: .
CDR3aa: CASNILGGHGYTF

v_gene: TRBV19
j_gene: TRBJ1-1
abundance: .
CDR3aa: CASSSGRTEAFF

v_gene: TRBV7-8
j_gene: TRBJ2-7
abundance: .
CDR3aa: CASSPDSDRISSYEQYF

v_gene: TRBV27
j_gene: TRBJ2-7
abundance: few
CDR3aa: CASSLKPGQNYEQYF

v_gene: TRBV6-1
j_gene: TRBJ1-2
abundance: once
CDR3aa: CASSGYQGGGYTF

v_gene: TRBV5-1
j_gene: TRBJ1-1
abundance: .
CDR3aa: CASSLGDRTLNTEAFF

v_gene: TRBV28
j_gene: TRBJ1-1
abundance: .
CDR3aa: CASSLWASNTEAFF

v_gene: TRBV6-6
j_gene: TRBJ1-2
abundance: .
CDR3aa: CASSYRGDSYGYTF

v_gene: TRBV5-1
j_gene: TRBJ2-3
abundance: .
CDR3aa: CASSIQLAGGADTQYF

v_gene: TRBV11-2
j_gene: TRBJ2-7
abundance: .
CDR3aa: CASSLGTYEQYF

v_gene: TRBV6-1
j_gene: TRBJ1-2
abundance: .
CDR3aa: CASSDRGLYGYTF

v_gene: TRBV7-7
j_gene: TRBJ1-2
abundance: .
CDR3aa: CASTGTDPANYGYTF

v_gene: TRBV7-9
j_gene: TRBJ2-1
abundance: once
CDR3aa: CASSLLGLSYNEQFF

v_gene: TRBV11-2
j_gene: TRBJ2-2
abundance: .
CDR3aa: CASSLGRQGLGELFF

v_gene: TRBV5-1
j_gene: TRBJ2-3
abundance: .
CDR3aa: CASSLGSREADTQYF

v_gene: TRBV20-1
j_gene: TRBJ1-1
abundance: .
CDR3aa: CCASGNTEAFF

v_gene: TRBV6-1
j_gene: TRBJ1-2
abundance: once
CDR3aa: CASSERQLSLSYTF

v_gene: TRBV7-8
j_gene: TRBJ2-3
abundance: .
CDR3aa: CASSSQRRTGTDTQYF

v_gene: TRBV28
j_gene: TRBJ1-5
abundance: .
CDR3aa: CASSLRGRSNQPQHF

v_gene: TRBV20-1
j_gene: TRBJ2-5
abundance: .
CDR3aa: CSATISETQYF

v_gene: TRBV28
j_gene: TRBJ1-1
abundance: few
CDR3aa: CASTFRGRGVNTEAFF

v_gene: TRBV19
j_gene: TRBJ1-2
abundance: once
CDR3aa: CASSTLQGVGGYTF

v_gene: TRBV19
j_gene: TRBJ1-2
abundance: .
CDR3aa: CASSATNLYGYTF

v_gene: TRBV6-6
j_gene: TRBJ2-1
abundance: .
CDR3aa: CASSYPPSGSGEQFF

v_gene: TRBV19
j_gene: TRBJ1-1
abundance: once
CDR3aa: CASKGQGNTEAFF

v_gene: TRBV28
j_gene: TRBJ2-2
abundance: .
CDR3aa: CASSTGTGGFRELFF

v_gene: TRBV5-1
j_gene: TRBJ2-5
abundance: .
CDR3aa: CASSLGGREETQYF

v_gene: TRBV10-3
j_gene: TRBJ1-2
abundance: .
CDR3aa: CAISEFGTYGYTF

v_gene: TRBV11-2
j_gene: TRBJ2-7
abundance: few
CDR3aa: CASSLWDGTYEQYF

v_gene: TRBV27
j_gene: TRBJ1-1
abundance: .
CDR3aa: CASSFYSRGVTEAFF

v_gene: TRBV28
j_gene: TRBJ1-1
abundance: .
CDR3aa: CASSLMGRGTEAFF

v_gene: TRBV10-2
j_gene: TRBJ2-1
abundance: .
CDR3aa: CASSGQSSEGNYNEQFF

v_gene: TRBV28
j_gene: TRBJ2-7
abundance: .
CDR3aa: CASSPRQGPFLSYEQYF

v_gene: TRBV7-8
j_gene: TRBJ2-1
abundance: .
CDR3aa: CASSLGRVEGEQFF

v_gene: TRBV11-2
j_gene: TRBJ2-1
abundance: .
CDR3aa: CASSLGLAGVNEQFF

v_gene: TRBV4-1
j_gene: TRBJ2-7
abundance: few
CDR3aa: CASSQAFPPGQGSHEQYF

v_gene: TRBV19
j_gene: TRBJ1-5
abundance: .
CDR3aa: CASSIRGGQPQHF

v_gene: TRBV27
j_gene: TRBJ2-7
abundance: .
CDR3aa: CASSLKGTQAYEQYF

v_gene: TRBV7-9
j_gene: TRBJ2-1
abundance: .
CDR3aa: CASSPGQTASNEQFF